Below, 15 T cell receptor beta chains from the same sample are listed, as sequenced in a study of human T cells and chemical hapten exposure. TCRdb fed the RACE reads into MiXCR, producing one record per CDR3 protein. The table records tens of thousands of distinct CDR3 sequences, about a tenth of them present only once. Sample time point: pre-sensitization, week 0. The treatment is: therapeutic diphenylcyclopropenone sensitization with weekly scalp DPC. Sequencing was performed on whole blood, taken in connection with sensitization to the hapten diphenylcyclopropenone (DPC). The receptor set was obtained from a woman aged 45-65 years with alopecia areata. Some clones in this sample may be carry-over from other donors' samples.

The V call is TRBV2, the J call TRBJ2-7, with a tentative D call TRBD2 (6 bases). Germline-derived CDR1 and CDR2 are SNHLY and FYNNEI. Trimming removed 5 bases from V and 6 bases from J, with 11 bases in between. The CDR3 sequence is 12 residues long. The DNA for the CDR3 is TGTGCCAGCAGTCGGGAGAAGGTCGAGCAGTACTTC. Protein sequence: CASSREKVEQYF.

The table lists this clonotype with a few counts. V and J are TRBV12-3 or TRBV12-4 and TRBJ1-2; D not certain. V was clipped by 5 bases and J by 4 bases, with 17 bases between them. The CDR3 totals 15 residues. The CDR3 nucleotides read TGTGCCAGCAGTCCTCACTTAGCTACCCGCTATGGCTACACCTTC. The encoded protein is CASSPHLATRYGYTF.

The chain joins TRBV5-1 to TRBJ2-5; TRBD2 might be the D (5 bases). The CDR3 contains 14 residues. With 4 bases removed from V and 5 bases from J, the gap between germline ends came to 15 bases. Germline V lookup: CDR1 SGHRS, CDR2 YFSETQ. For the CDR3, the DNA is TGCGCCAGCAGCGGAACTAGTGGACGCGAGACCCAGTACTTC. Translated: CASSGTSGRETQYF. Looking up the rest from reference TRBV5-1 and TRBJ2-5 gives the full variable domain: KAGVTQTPRYLIKTRGQQVTLSCSPISGHRSVSWYQQTPGQGLQFLFEYFSETQRNKGNFPGRFSGRQFSNSRSEMNVSTLELGDSALYLCASSGTSGRETQYFGPGTRLLVL.

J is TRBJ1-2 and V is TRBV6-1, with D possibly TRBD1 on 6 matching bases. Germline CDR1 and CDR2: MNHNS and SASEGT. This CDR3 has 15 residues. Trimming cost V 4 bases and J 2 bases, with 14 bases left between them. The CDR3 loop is CASSGSGTSNYGYTF. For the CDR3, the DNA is TGTGCCAGCAGTGGCTCTGGGACATCCAACTATGGCTACACCTTC.

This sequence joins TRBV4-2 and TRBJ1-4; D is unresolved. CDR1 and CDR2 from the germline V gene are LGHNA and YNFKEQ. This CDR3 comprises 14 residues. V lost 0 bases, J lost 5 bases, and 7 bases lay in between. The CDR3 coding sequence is TGTGCCAGCAGCCAAGAACTCCGAAATGAAAAACTGTTTTTT. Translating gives CASSQELRNEKLFF.

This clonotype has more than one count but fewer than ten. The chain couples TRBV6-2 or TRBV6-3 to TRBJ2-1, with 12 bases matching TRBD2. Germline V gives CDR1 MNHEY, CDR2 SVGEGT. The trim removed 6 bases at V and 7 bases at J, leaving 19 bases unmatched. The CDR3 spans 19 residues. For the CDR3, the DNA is TGTGCCAGCAGCCAACCCCGGACTAGCGGGACCGAAAACTATAATGAGCAGTTCTTC. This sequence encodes CASSQPRTSGTENYNEQFF.

The CDR3 here is CASSPRGGRSNQPQHF. DNA of the CDR3: TGTGCCAGCTCACCACGGGGGGGTAGGAGCAATCAGCCCCAGCATTTT. This sequence joins TRBV18 and TRBJ1-5, with D perhaps TRBD1 (5 bases). Trimming stripped 1 base from V and 1 base from J, with 11 bases between. In germline, CDR1 is KGHSH, CDR2 LQKENI. The CDR3 sequence is 16 residues long.

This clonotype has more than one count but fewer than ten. CDR3 amino acids: CASSSTGNNAGNQPQHF. Written as DNA, the CDR3 is TGTGCCAGCAGTTCGACAGGGAATAATGCAGGCAATCAGCCCCAGCATTTT. J is TRBJ1-5 and V is TRBV6-6; TRBD1 matches at 7 bases. There are 17 residues in the CDR3. V was pared by 4 bases and J by 2 bases, with 11 bases of the junction left unmatched. The germline CDR1 and CDR2 sequences are MNHNY and SVGAGI (reference sequence).

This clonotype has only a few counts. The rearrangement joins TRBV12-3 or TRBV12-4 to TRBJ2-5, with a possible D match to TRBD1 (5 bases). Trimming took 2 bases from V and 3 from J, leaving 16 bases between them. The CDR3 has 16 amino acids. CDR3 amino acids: CASSLLGRRPEETQYF. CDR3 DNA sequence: TGTGCCAGCAGTTTATTGGGGCGGCGCCCCGAAGAGACCCAGTACTTC.

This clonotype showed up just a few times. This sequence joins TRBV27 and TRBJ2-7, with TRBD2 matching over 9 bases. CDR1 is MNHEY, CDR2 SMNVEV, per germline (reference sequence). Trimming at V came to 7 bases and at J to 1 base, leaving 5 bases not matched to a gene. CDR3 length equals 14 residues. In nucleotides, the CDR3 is TGTGCCAGCACCAAGACTAGCGGATCCTACGAGCAGTACTTC. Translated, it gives CASTKTSGSYEQYF.

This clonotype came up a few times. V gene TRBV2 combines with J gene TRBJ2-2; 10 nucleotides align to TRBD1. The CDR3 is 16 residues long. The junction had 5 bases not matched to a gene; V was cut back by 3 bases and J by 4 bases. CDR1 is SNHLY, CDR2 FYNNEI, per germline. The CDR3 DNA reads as TGTGCCAGCAGTGAGGACAGGGGGGCCCTCACCGGGGAGCTGTTTTTT. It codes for CASSEDRGALTGELFF.

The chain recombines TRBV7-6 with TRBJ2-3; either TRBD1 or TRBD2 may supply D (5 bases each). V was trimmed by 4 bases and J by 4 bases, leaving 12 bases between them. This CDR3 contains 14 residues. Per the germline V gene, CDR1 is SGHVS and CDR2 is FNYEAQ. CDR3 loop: CASSSYQGADTQYF. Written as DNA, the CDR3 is TGTGCCAGCAGCTCTTACCAGGGAGCAGATACGCAGTATTTT.

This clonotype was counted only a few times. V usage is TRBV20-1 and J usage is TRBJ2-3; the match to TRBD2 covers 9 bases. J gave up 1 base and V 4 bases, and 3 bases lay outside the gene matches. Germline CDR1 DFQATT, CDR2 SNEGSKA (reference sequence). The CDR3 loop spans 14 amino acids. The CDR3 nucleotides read TGCAGTGCTAAACTAGCGGGTCGCACAGATACGCAGTATTTT. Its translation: CSAKLAGRTDTQYF.

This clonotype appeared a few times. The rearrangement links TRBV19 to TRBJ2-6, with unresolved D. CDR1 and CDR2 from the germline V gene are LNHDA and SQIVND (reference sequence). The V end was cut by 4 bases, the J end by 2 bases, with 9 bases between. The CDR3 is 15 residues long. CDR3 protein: CASSRMATGANVLTF. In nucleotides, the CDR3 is TGTGCCAGTAGTAGGATGGCTACTGGGGCCAACGTCCTGACTTTC.

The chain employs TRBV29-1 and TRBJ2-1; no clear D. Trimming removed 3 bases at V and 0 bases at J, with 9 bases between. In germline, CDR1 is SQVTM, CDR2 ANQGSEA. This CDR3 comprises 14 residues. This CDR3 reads CSVDGPSSYNEQFF. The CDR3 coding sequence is TGCAGCGTTGACGGGCCCAGCTCCTACAATGAGCAGTTCTTC.